The subject of this entry is one TCR beta chain. PCR was performed a second time for roughly 6 to 12 cycles using a sample-barcoded 5' primer and a J-beta primer mix. TCRdb fed the 5' RACE reads into MiXCR, producing one record per CDR3 protein. The profile shows roughly 900,000 distinct CDR3 sequences, about 28% of them singletons. The data derive from a study of blood T cells in healthy people across ages. This CDR3 has 14 amino acids. Germline V gene sequence: CDR1 SQVTM, CDR2 ANQGSEA. The sequence came from an elderly woman in good health. The sequenced sample was blood. The chain is built from TRBV29-1 and TRBJ2-4, with TRBD1 as a possible D gene (8 bases). The end of the DNA fits TRBJ2-7 better, so the J call may be wrong. DNA for the CDR3: TGCAGCGTCCGGACAGGGAGGGGGTTCCCCGAGCAGTACTTC. It specifies CSVRTGRGFPEQYF.